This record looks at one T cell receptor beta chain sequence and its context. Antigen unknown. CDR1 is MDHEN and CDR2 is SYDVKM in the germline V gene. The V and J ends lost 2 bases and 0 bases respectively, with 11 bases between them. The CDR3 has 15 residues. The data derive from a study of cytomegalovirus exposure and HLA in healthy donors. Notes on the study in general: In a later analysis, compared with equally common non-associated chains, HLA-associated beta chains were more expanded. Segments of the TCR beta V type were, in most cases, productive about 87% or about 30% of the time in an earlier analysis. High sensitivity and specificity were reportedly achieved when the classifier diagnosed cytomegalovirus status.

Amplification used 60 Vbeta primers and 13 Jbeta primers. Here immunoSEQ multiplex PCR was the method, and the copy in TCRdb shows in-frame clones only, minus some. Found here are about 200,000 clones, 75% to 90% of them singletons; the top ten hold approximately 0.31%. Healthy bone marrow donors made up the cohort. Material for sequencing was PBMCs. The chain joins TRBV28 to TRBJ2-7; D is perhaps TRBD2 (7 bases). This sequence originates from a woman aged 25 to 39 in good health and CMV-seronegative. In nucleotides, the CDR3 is TGTGCCAGCAGTTTACGGGGGGCCCTCTCCTACGAGCAGTACTTC. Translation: CASSLRGALSYEQYF.